The 21 T cell receptor beta chains presented below share a single source sample, sequenced in a study of T cell responses to AZD1222 COVID-19 vaccine. Assay: immunoSEQ multiplex PCR; the TCRdb copy retains only in-frame clones and omits some. The table has more than 150,000 clones, approximately 90% seen once. The material sequenced was peripheral blood, taken after recovery from COVID-19. The source of these receptors is an adult who had recovered from COVID-19.

This rearrangement joins TRBV3-1 (or the pseudogene TRBV3-2) to TRBJ2-5; the D call may be TRBD1 or TRBD2 (5 bases each). The germline V and J ends were trimmed by 1 base and 4 bases, with 13 bases remaining between them. Looked up from germline, CDR1 is LGHDT and CDR2 is YNNKEL (reference sequence). The length of the CDR3 is 15 residues. DNA of the CDR3: TGTGCCAGCAGCCAAGTTCAGCATGGGGGAGAGACCCAGTACTTC. Translation: CASSQVQHGGETQYF.

This clone was observed a single time. V gene TRBV5-6 combines with J gene TRBJ2-7; perhaps TRBD2 as D (5 bases). Trimming removed 4 bases at V and 6 bases at J, with 8 bases between. The CDR3 contains 11 residues. The germline V gene encodes CDR1 SGHDT and CDR2 YYEEEE. CDR3 bases: TGTGCCAGCAGCCGTGGAGGCGAGCAGTACTTC. This gives the protein CASSRGGEQYF.

V is TRBV5-1 and J is TRBJ1-1, with D unresolved. This CDR3 has 16 residues. The V gene lost 4 bases and the J gene lost 1 base, with 17 bases spanning the gap. Germline V CDR1 and CDR2: SGHRS, YFSETQ. CDR3 loop: CASSLAGNPKNTEAFF. The CDR3 nucleotides are TGCGCCAGCAGCCTGGCGGGAAACCCTAAGAACACTGAAGCTTTCTTT.

The V and J genes are TRBV5-1 and TRBJ1-4, with 8 bases fitting TRBD1. Germline V gene lookup returns CDR1 SGHRS and CDR2 YFSETQ. The CDR3 covers 16 residues. V trimming: 4 bases; J trimming: 2 bases; junction bases outside the gene matches: 7. CDR3 coding DNA: TGCGCCAGCAGCCCCGGGACAGGTGCTACTAATGAAAAACTGTTTTTT. Translated: CASSPGTGATNEKLFF.

The chain has TRBV18 and TRBJ1-1; D is ambiguous. CDR1 is KGHSH, CDR2 LQKENI, per germline. CDR3 length: 13 amino acids. V gave up 6 bases and J gave up 0 bases, with 8 bases separating them. This CDR3 is CASSRTLNTEAFF. CDR3 coding DNA: TGTGCCAGCTCTCGGACCTTGAACACTGAAGCTTTCTTT. The whole variable domain, filled in from reference TRBV18 and TRBJ1-1, reads NAGVMQNPRHLVRRRGQEARLRCSPMKGHSHVYWYRQLPEEGLKFMVYLQKENIIDESGMPKERFSAEFPKEGPSILRIQQVVRGDSAAYFCASSRTLNTEAFFGQGTRLTVV.

V usage is TRBV2 and J usage is TRBJ2-5, with 14 bases aligning to TRBD2. The CDR3 runs to 13 residues. V shed 8 bases, J shed 4 bases, and the junction held 0 bases outside the gene matches. CDR1 and CDR2 (germline): SNHLY, FYNNEI. CDR3 sequence: CASGTSGRETQYF. The CDR3 DNA follows: TGTGCCAGCGGGACTAGCGGGAGAGAGACCCAGTACTTC.

CDR3 residues: CSVGWGTGITEAFF. Written as DNA, the CDR3 is TGCAGCGTTGGATGGGGGACAGGGATCACTGAAGCTTTCTTT. The chain employs TRBV29-1 and TRBJ1-1; 9 nucleotides align to TRBD1. In germline, CDR1 is SQVTM, CDR2 ANQGSEA. The length of the CDR3 is 14 residues. V lost 4 bases and J lost 4; bases outside the gene matches: 7.

The CDR3 here is CASSYSMGTYGYTF. For the CDR3, the DNA is TGTGCCAGCAGTTACTCGATGGGAACCTATGGCTACACCTTC. This chain connects TRBV6-6 to TRBJ1-2; D unclear. V was cut by 0 bases and J by 4 bases, with 9 bases left in between. Germline lookup yields CDR1 MNHNY and CDR2 SVGAGI (reference sequence). The CDR3 is 14 residues long.

The genes are TRBV7-9 and TRBJ2-5, with TRBD2 as a possible D gene (7 bases). The CDR3 runs 13 residues. V was pared by 8 bases and J by 4 bases, with 14 bases between. The germline gives CDR1 SEHNR, CDR2 FQNEAQ (reference sequence). In nucleotides, the CDR3 is TGTGCCAGCTTGCGGGCGGGGGCAGAGACCCAGTACTTC. Its translation: CASLRAGAETQYF.

The gene calls are TRBV6-5 and TRBJ2-7; TRBD2 agrees at 9 bases. CDR1 and CDR2 (germline): MNHEY, SVGAGI. This CDR3 has 12 residues. CDR3 bases: TGTGGTTTAGCGGGGGCGGGCTACGAGCAGTACTTC. Encoded protein: CGLAGAGYEQYF.

The rearrangement joins TRBV24-1 to TRBJ2-1, with 8 bases matching TRBD2. CDR1 and CDR2 from the germline V gene are KGHDR and SFDVKD. The CDR3 contains 16 residues. V shed 4 bases and J 6 bases; nucleotides not matched to a gene: 10. The CDR3 DNA reads as TGTGCCACCAGTGACCAAACTAGCGGAGTACTCAATGAGCAGTTCTTC. Translation: CATSDQTSGVLNEQFF.

The chain joins TRBV20-1 to TRBJ2-7; D might be TRBD1 (6 bases). V was cut by 6 bases and J by 3 bases, with 9 bases left in between. CDR3 length: 11 amino acids. CDR1 and CDR2 (germline): DFQATT, SNEGSKA (reference sequence). CDR3 sequence: CSAGDNYEQYF. CDR3 nucleotides: TGCAGTGCGGGGGACAACTACGAGCAGTACTTC.

Points on this clone: The same CDR3 also results from other DNA sequences found in this sample. This chain uses TRBV3-1 (or the pseudogene TRBV3-2) with TRBJ1-2, with 9 bases that match TRBD1. The germline CDR1 and CDR2 sequences are LGHDT and YNNKEL (reference sequence). The CDR3 totals 15 residues. Trimming took 3 bases from V and 1 from J; bases not matched to a gene: 3. Here the CDR3 DNA reads TGTGCCAGCAGCCAGGGACAGGGCAGTAACTATGGCTACACCTTC. It yields the protein CASSQGQGSNYGYTF.

V gene TRBV7-2 combines with J gene TRBJ2-7, with 7 positions matching TRBD1. Trimming removed 0 bases from V and 5 bases from J; junction bases left unmatched: 1. CDR1 and CDR2 (germline): SGHTA, FQGNSA. The CDR3 has 13 residues. CDR3 DNA: TGTGCCAGCAGCTTAGCAGGGGGCCACGAGCAGTACTTC. Protein: CASSLAGGHEQYF.

The genes are TRBV4-1 and TRBJ1-3; the match to TRBD1 covers 9 bases. V was clipped by 2 bases and J by 4 bases; unmatched bases: 9. The CDR3 is 17 amino acids. Germline loops: CDR1 MGHRA, CDR2 YSYEKL. The CDR3 DNA sequence: TGCGCCAGCAGCCAAACCCCGGGACAGGGTCTAGGAAACACCATATATTTT. Protein sequence: CASSQTPGQGLGNTIYF.

V and J are TRBV19 and TRBJ1-1, with D perhaps matching TRBD1 (5 bases). Trimming took 9 bases from V and 8 from J, leaving 19 bases between them. Per germline, CDR1 LNHDA and CDR2 SQIVND (reference sequence). The CDR3 runs to 13 residues. Written as DNA, the CDR3 is TGTGCCAGCCAACCCCCGGGGGACCGGGAAGCTTTCTTT. Protein product: CASQPPGDREAFF.

Comment on this clone: The sample holds other DNA sequences that translate to the same CDR3. The rearrangement uses TRBV7-2 and TRBJ2-5, with no clear D. Germline loops: CDR1 SGHTA, CDR2 FQGNSA. Trimming pared 3 bases from V and 0 bases from J, leaving 2 bases between. The CDR3 sequence is 12 residues long. Here the CDR3 DNA reads TGTGCCAGCAGCTTTTACCAAGAGACCCAGTACTTC. Translation: CASSFYQETQYF. Full variable domain (missing parts from reference TRBV7-2 and TRBJ2-5): GAGVSQSPSNKVTEKGKDVELRCDPISGHTALYWYRQSLGQGLEFLIYFQGNSAPDKSGLPSDRFSAERTGGSVSTLTIQRTQQEDSAVYLCASSFYQETQYFGPGTRLLVL.

V gene TRBV28 combines with J gene TRBJ2-7, with TRBD1 matching over 7 bases. This CDR3 contains 15 residues. From germline, CDR1 is MDHEN and CDR2 SYDVKM. V shed 4 bases and J 4 bases; nucleotides not matched to a gene: 10. CDR3 residues: CASSWMMTGMYEQYF. The CDR3, as DNA: TGTGCCAGCAGTTGGATGATGACAGGGATGTACGAGCAGTACTTC.

This chain joins TRBV7-2 and TRBJ2-7; no reliable D call. From germline, CDR1 is SGHTA and CDR2 FQGNSA. V lost 5 bases to trimming and J lost 4 bases, with 15 bases between them. The CDR3 sequence is 14 residues long. DNA for the CDR3: TGTGCCAGCAGCCCCTCGACGGCTACTTACGAGCAGTACTTC. Residues: CASSPSTATYEQYF.

The rearrangement uses TRBV11-3 and TRBJ2-7, with 8 bases identical to TRBD2. CDR3 size: 13 residues. The J segment lost 7 bases and the V segment lost 5 bases, leaving 7 bases of the junction unmatched. Germline lookup yields CDR1 SGHNT and CDR2 YENEEA. For the CDR3, the DNA is TGTGCCAGCAGCACGGGACTAGGCAGGGAGCAGTACTTC. Amino acids: CASSTGLGREQYF.

The V gene is TRBV28, the J gene TRBJ1-2; 7 bases are a match to TRBD1. With V trimmed by 5 bases and J by 5 bases, 8 bases remained unmatched. The CDR3 consists of 14 residues. Germline CDR1 is MDHEN and CDR2 is SYDVKM. The CDR3 nucleotides are TGTGCCAGCAGTCCAAATCGACAGGGATATGGCTACACCTTC. This encodes CASSPNRQGYGYTF.